The 26 T cell receptor beta chains presented below share a single source sample, sequenced in a study of shared clonotypes between healthy human individuals. Measured with immunoSEQ multiplex PCR; TCRdb has only the in-frame clones, and not every one. The sample includes about a million clones, about 76% seen only once; the top ten take 1.4%. Material: memory CD4+ T cells sorted from blood. This sample's subset: CD45RA-negative fraction. These receptors were obtained from a man aged 18 to 29 in good health.

This chain uses TRBV12-5 with TRBJ1-5, with 9 bases aligning to TRBD1. J gave up 6 bases and V 4 bases, and 4 bases lay outside the gene matches. Germline CDR1 LGHNT, CDR2 FRNRAP. The CDR3 loop spans 14 amino acids. CDR3 nucleotides: TGTGCTAGTGGTTCCCGGGACAGGGTTCAGCCCCAGCATTTT. Protein sequence: CASGSRDRVQPQHF.

This CDR3 reads CASGPDRANNQPQHF. DNA of the CDR3: TGTGCTAGTGGCCCGGACAGGGCTAACAATCAGCCCCAGCATTTT. This chain connects TRBV12-5 to TRBJ1-5; 8 nucleotides line up with TRBD1. V was pared by 6 bases and J by 3 bases, with 7 bases of the junction left unmatched. This CDR3 region has 15 residues. CDR1 is LGHNT, CDR2 FRNRAP, per germline.

Points on this clone: Other DNA sequences from this sample encode an identical CDR3 as well. V gene TRBV19 combines with J gene TRBJ1-1; D remains unclear. With 4 bases removed from V and 1 base from J, the gap between germline ends came to 7 bases. CDR1 and CDR2 (germline): LNHDA, SQIVND (reference sequence). The CDR3 covers 13 residues. As DNA, the CDR3 is TGTGCCAGTAGTAGGGTATCGAACACTGAAGCTTTCTTT. Translation: CASSRVSNTEAFF.

The CDR3 DNA is TGCGCCAGCAGTGAGTCAGGATCTGGCGGCTACACCTTC. It yields the protein CASSESGSGGYTF. The chain carries TRBV10-1 and TRBJ1-2; the D is unclear. CDR1 and CDR2 (germline): WNHNN, SYGVQD (reference sequence). The CDR3 consists of 13 residues. Trimming took 0 bases from V and 8 from J, leaving 10 bases between them.

V gene TRBV18 combines with J gene TRBJ2-2; D unresolved. The CDR3 spans 13 residues. Germline loops: CDR1 KGHSH, CDR2 LQKENI. The V end was cut by 4 bases, the J end by 3 bases, with 6 bases between. The CDR3 loop reads CASSRTHTGELFF. In DNA form, the CDR3 reads TGTGCCAGCTCACGTACCCACACCGGGGAGCTGTTTTTT.

The chain has TRBV7-3 and TRBJ2-1; the D gene is possibly TRBD2 (7 bases). The germline V and J ends were trimmed by 2 bases and 6 bases, with 11 bases remaining between them. This CDR3 comprises 14 residues. Germline V gene data show CDR1 as SGHTA and CDR2 as FQGTGA. The CDR3 here is CASSLQGRGNEQFF. As DNA, the CDR3 is TGTGCCAGCAGCTTACAGGGGAGGGGCAATGAGCAGTTCTTC.

This rearrangement joins TRBV29-1 to TRBJ2-7; D possibly corresponds to TRBD2 (5 bases). The CDR3 spans 12 residues. V was pared by 6 bases and J by 2 bases, with 11 bases between. Germline V CDR1 and CDR2: SQVTM, ANQGSEA. CDR3 sequence reads: CSVTEGAYEQYF. The DNA of the CDR3 is TGCAGCGTCACTGAGGGCGCCTACGAGCAGTACTTC.

This CDR3 reads CASSFETSSYEQYF. CDR3 DNA: TGCGCCAGCAGCTTTGAGACTAGCTCCTACGAGCAGTACTTC. The rearrangement links TRBV5-1 to TRBJ2-7; TRBD2 is a possible D gene (6 bases). Trimming removed 2 bases at V and 0 bases at J, with 9 bases between. The CDR3 has 14 residues. Germline V lookup: CDR1 SGHRS, CDR2 YFSETQ.

This clone was counted many times. Additional DNA sequences in this sample encode the identical CDR3. CDR3 amino acids: CASSQERTGPYGYTF. Here the CDR3 DNA reads TGCGCCAGCAGCCAAGAACGGACAGGCCCCTATGGCTACACCTTC. The chain joins TRBV4-1 to TRBJ1-2, with 7 bases identical to TRBD1. Germline V CDR1 and CDR2: MGHRA, YSYEKL. After removal of 0 bases from V and 4 bases from J, the junction contained 5 bases not matched to a gene. The CDR3 spans 15 residues.

The V call is TRBV6-5, the J call TRBJ2-7; D is possibly TRBD1 or TRBD2 (6 bases each). The V gene's germline CDR1 is MNHEY and CDR2 SVGAGI. The V end was cut by 0 bases, the J end by 4 bases, with 13 bases between. The length of the CDR3 is 15 residues. The CDR3 DNA is TGTGCCAGCAGTTACTCGGGGGGCTTTGTGTACGAGCAGTACTTC. Translation: CASSYSGGFVYEQYF.

The chain recombines TRBV5-1 with TRBJ1-2, with TRBD1 matching over 7 bases. The CDR3 runs to 14 residues. V dropped 4 bases and J dropped 4; count of bases not matched to a gene: 7. Looked up from germline, CDR1 is SGHRS and CDR2 is YFSETQ. CDR3 region: CASSAEGAAYGYTF. The CDR3 DNA reads TGCGCCAGCAGCGCCGAGGGGGCTGCCTATGGCTACACCTTC. Drawing the rest from reference TRBV5-1 and TRBJ1-2, the complete variable domain is KAGVTQTPRYLIKTRGQQVTLSCSPISGHRSVSWYQQTPGQGLQFLFEYFSETQRNKGNFPGRFSGRQFSNSRSEMNVSTLELGDSALYLCASSAEGAAYGYTFGSGTRLTVV.

The CDR3 sequence is CASSALGSYNEQFF. CDR3 DNA: TGCGCCAGCAGCGCGCTCGGATCCTACAATGAGCAGTTCTTC. J is TRBJ2-1 and V is TRBV5-1; D is unclear. The germline V gene has CDR1 SGHRS and CDR2 YFSETQ. The CDR3 runs 14 residues. Between the trimmed V and J ends, which lost 4 bases and 1 base, there was a span of 9 bases. Variable domain in full (rest from reference TRBV5-1 and TRBJ2-1): KAGVTQTPRYLIKTRGQQVTLSCSPISGHRSVSWYQQTPGQGLQFLFEYFSETQRNKGNFPGRFSGRQFSNSRSEMNVSTLELGDSALYLCASSALGSYNEQFFGPGTRLTVL.

The chain has TRBV5-4 and TRBJ2-7; D is uncertain. V was shortened by 4 bases and J by 0 bases, with 11 bases between the two germline ends. The CDR3 spans 14 residues. Germline V lookup: CDR1 SGHNT, CDR2 YYREEE (reference sequence). The CDR3 protein is CASSRDRYSYEQYF. CDR3 DNA: TGTGCCAGCAGCCGTGACCGTTACTCCTACGAGCAGTACTTC.

This chain joins TRBV14 and TRBJ2-7; 11 bases fit TRBD1. CDR3 length equals 16 residues. The germline V gene encodes CDR1 SGHDN and CDR2 FVKESK. Losses at the gene ends were 1 base for V and 4 bases for J; bases not matched to a gene: 6. Written as DNA, the CDR3 is TGTGCCAGCAGCCAAGCGGCCGGGACAGGGGGGTACGAGCAGTACTTC. Encoded protein: CASSQAAGTGGYEQYF.

This chain uses TRBV5-1 with TRBJ2-7; 13 bases line up with TRBD2. CDR1 SGHRS and CDR2 YFSETQ come from the germline V gene. The V segment lost 7 bases and the J segment 6 bases; nucleotides outside the gene matches: 7. This CDR3 region has 14 residues. The CDR3 DNA is TGCGCCAGCGGCGGCGGACTAGCGGGAGTCGAGCAGTACTTC. Translated: CASGGGLAGVEQYF.

V usage is TRBV18 and J usage is TRBJ1-5; D ambiguous. The V end lost 4 bases, the J end lost 8 bases, and 12 bases lay between the germline ends. The length of the CDR3 is 13 residues. Germline V lookup: CDR1 KGHSH, CDR2 LQKENI. The CDR3 bases are TGTGCCAGCTCACGCTGGAAGGGCGAGCCCCAGCATTTT. This encodes CASSRWKGEPQHF. The variable domain in full, with the rest retrieved from reference TRBV18 and TRBJ1-5, is NAGVMQNPRHLVRRRGQEARLRCSPMKGHSHVYWYRQLPEEGLKFMVYLQKENIIDESGMPKERFSAEFPKEGPSILRIQQVVRGDSAAYFCASSRWKGEPQHFGDGTRLSIL.

The chain has TRBV18 and TRBJ1-5; D perhaps matches TRBD1 (6 bases). Germline CDR1 and CDR2: KGHSH and LQKENI. The germline V and J ends were trimmed by 5 bases and 2 bases, with 13 bases remaining between them. The CDR3 spans 15 residues. CDR3 residues: CASSSTGIGNQPQHF. The CDR3 DNA reads as TGTGCCAGCTCATCCACAGGGATCGGCAATCAGCCCCAGCATTTT.

This chain connects TRBV7-2 to TRBJ1-4, with D perhaps matching TRBD1 (6 bases). CDR3 length: 15 amino acids. V was cut by 5 bases and J by 8 bases, with 18 bases left in between. CDR1 and CDR2 from the germline V gene are SGHTA and FQGNSA. CDR3 region: CASSGKGGIREKLFF. CDR3 DNA sequence: TGTGCCAGCAGCGGTAAAGGGGGGATACGGGAAAAACTGTTTTTT.

The gene calls are TRBV7-6 and TRBJ2-5; D remains ambiguous. The CDR3 length is 12 residues. V lost 6 bases to trimming and J lost 5 bases, with 10 bases between them. Germline V CDR1 and CDR2: SGHVS, FNYEAQ. CDR3 nucleotide sequence: TGTGCCAGCAGTTCCAACGAGGAGACCCAGTACTTC. Protein product: CASSSNEETQYF.

This clone turned up a few times. This chain joins TRBV27 and TRBJ1-2; 8 bases match TRBD1. CDR1 is MNHEY, CDR2 SMNVEV, per germline (reference sequence). This CDR3 comprises 15 residues. Losses at the gene ends were 2 bases for V and 2 bases for J; bases not matched to a gene: 4. The chain's CDR3 is CASSLQGARNYGYTF. In DNA, the CDR3 is TGTGCCAGCAGTTTACAGGGGGCGCGGAACTATGGCTACACCTTC.

The table lists this clone with a few counts. This rearrangement joins TRBV10-3 to TRBJ1-1; D remains ambiguous. Trimming stripped 0 bases from V and 5 bases from J, with 10 bases between. The CDR3 runs 14 residues. Germline V gene lookup returns CDR1 ENHRY and CDR2 SYGVKD. The CDR3 reads CAISESIGVTEAFF. The CDR3 DNA follows: TGTGCCATCAGTGAGTCGATTGGGGTTACTGAAGCTTTCTTT.

This sequence joins TRBV28 and TRBJ2-5; either TRBD1 or TRBD2 may supply D (7 bases each). Between the trimmed V and J ends, which lost 10 bases and 2 bases, there was a span of 14 bases. Germline lookup yields CDR1 MDHEN and CDR2 SYDVKM. The CDR3 runs 13 residues. The CDR3 protein is CATYQGGQETQYF. CDR3 coding DNA: TGTGCCACCTATCAGGGGGGGCAAGAGACCCAGTACTTC.

The genes are TRBV30 and TRBJ2-3, with 8 bases that match TRBD2. The CDR3 runs 13 residues. CDR1 is GTSNPN and CDR2 is SVGIG in the germline V gene (reference sequence). V shed 3 bases, J shed 1 base, and the junction held 0 bases outside the gene matches. DNA of the CDR3: TGTGCCTGGAGGACTAGCGGCACAGATACGCAGTATTTT. Encoded protein: CAWRTSGTDTQYF.

Points on this clone: Other DNA sequences in the sample encode the same CDR3. The chain is built from TRBV5-1 and TRBJ1-1; no clear D. Deletions cut 1 base from V and 2 bases from J, with 9 bases between. Per the germline V gene, CDR1 is SGHRS and CDR2 is YFSETQ. The CDR3 consists of 14 residues. CDR3 sequence reads: CASSLTGSNTEAFF. The CDR3 DNA reads TGCGCCAGCAGCTTGACGGGTTCTAACACTGAAGCTTTCTTT.

The chain joins TRBV7-9 to TRBJ2-7; D call uncertain. This CDR3 spans 15 amino acids. Germline lookup yields CDR1 SEHNR and CDR2 FQNEAQ (reference sequence). Trimming removed 1 base at V and 6 bases at J, with 16 bases between. The CDR3 sequence is CASSLGAESGVEQYF. In DNA, the CDR3 is TGTGCCAGCAGCTTAGGGGCAGAAAGTGGCGTCGAGCAGTACTTC. The whole variable domain, remainder taken from reference TRBV7-9 and TRBJ2-7, is DTGVSQNPRHKITKRGQNVTFRCDPISEHNRLYWYRQTLGQGPEFLTYFQNEAQLEKSRLLSDRFSAERPKGSFSTLEIQRTEQGDSAMYLCASSLGAESGVEQYFGPGTRLTVT.

This rearrangement joins TRBV5-6 to TRBJ2-1; 11 bases are a match to TRBD2. This CDR3 spans 16 amino acids. Germline V gene sequence: CDR1 SGHDT, CDR2 YYEEEE. The V segment lost 1 base and the J segment 2 bases; nucleotides outside the gene matches: 2. This CDR3 reads CASSLLTSGTYNEQFF. Here the CDR3 DNA reads TGTGCCAGCAGCTTGCTGACTAGCGGGACCTACAATGAGCAGTTCTTC.